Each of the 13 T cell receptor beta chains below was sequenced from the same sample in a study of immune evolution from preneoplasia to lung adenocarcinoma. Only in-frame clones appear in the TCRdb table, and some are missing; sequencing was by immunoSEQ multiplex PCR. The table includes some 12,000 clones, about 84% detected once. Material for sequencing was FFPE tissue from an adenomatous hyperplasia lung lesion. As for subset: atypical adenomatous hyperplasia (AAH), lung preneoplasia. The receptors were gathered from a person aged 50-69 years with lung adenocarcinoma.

In DNA, the CDR3 is TGTGCCAGCAGCTCGAGACAGCCGATGAACCAAGAGACCCAGTACTTC. Its translation: CASSSRQPMNQETQYF. The genes are TRBV7-9 and TRBJ2-5; D is possibly TRBD1 (5 bases). The V gene lost 4 bases and the J gene lost 0 bases, with 15 bases spanning the gap. CDR1 and CDR2 (germline): SEHNR, FQNEAQ (reference sequence). This CDR3 has 16 residues.

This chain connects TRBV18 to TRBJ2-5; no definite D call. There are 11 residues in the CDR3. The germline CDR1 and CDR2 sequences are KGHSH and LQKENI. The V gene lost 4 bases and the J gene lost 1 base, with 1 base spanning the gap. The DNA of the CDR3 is TGTGCCAGCTCACTCCAAGAGACCCAGTACTTC. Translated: CASSLQETQYF.

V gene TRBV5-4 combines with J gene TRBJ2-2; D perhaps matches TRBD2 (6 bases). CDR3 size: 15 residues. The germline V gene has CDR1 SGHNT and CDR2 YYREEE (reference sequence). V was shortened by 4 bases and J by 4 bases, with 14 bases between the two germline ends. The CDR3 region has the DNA TGTGCCAGCAGCCGACTTGCGGGGAGCACCGGGGAGCTGTTTTTT. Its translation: CASSRLAGSTGELFF.

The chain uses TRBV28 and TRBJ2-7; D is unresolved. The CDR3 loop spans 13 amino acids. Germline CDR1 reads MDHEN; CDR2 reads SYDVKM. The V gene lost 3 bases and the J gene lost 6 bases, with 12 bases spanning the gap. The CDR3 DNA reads TGTGCCAGCAGTTTTTTCGTATCGGGCGAGCAGTACTTC. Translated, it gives CASSFFVSGEQYF.

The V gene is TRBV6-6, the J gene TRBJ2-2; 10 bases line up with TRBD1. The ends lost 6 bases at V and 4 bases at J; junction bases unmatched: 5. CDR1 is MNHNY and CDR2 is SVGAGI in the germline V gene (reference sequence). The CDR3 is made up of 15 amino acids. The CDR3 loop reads CASRTGTGVTGELFF. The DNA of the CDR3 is TGTGCCAGCAGAACCGGGACAGGGGTCACCGGGGAGCTGTTTTTT.

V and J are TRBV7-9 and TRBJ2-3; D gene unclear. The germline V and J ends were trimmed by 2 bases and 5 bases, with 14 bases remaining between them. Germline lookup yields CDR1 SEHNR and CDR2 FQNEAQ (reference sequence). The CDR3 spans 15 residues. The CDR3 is CASSLMRLTGDTQYF. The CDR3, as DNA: TGTGCCAGCAGCTTAATGAGACTCACGGGAGATACGCAGTATTTT.

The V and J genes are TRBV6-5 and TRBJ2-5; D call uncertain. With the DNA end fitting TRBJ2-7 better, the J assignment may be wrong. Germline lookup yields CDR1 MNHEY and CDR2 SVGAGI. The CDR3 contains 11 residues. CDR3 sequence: CASSRGDEQYF. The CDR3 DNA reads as TGTGCCAGCAGCAGAGGTGACGAGCAGTACTTC.

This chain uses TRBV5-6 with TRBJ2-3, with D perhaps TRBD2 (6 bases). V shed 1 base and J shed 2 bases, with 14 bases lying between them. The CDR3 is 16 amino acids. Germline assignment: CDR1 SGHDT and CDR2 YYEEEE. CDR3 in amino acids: CASSLLSGGATDTQYF. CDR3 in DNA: TGTGCCAGCAGCTTGCTTAGCGGAGGGGCCACAGATACGCAGTATTTT. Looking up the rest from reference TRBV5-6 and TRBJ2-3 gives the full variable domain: DAGVTQSPTHLIKTRGQQVTLRCSPKSGHDTVSWYQQALGQGPQFIFQYYEEEERQRGNFPDRFSGHQFPNYSSELNVNALLLGDSALYLCASSLLSGGATDTQYFGPGTRLTVL.

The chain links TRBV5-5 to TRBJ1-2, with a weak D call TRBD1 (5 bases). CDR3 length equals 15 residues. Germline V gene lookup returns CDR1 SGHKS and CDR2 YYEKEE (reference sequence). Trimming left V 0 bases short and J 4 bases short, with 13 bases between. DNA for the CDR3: TGTGCCAGCAGCTTGGAATGGGGGGAGGGCTATGGCTACACCTTC. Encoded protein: CASSLEWGEGYGYTF.

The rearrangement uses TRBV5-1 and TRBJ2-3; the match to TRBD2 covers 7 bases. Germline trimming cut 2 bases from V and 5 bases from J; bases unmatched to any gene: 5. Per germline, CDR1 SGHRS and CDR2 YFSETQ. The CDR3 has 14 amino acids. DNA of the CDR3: TGCGCCAGCAGCTTAGGACTAGGGAGAGATACGCAGTATTTT. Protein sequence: CASSLGLGRDTQYF.

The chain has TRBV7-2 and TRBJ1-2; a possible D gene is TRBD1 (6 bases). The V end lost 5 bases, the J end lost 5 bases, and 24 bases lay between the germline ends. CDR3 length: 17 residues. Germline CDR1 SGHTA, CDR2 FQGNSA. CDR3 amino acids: CASSPYSRGKSGYGYTF. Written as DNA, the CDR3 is TGTGCCAGCAGCCCGTACTCGAGGGGGAAATCGGGGTATGGCTACACCTTC.

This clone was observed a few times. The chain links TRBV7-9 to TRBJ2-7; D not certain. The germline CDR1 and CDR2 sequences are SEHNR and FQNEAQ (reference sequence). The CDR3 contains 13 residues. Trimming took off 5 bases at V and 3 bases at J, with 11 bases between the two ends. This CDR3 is CASSVRPVYEQYF. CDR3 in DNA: TGTGCCAGCAGCGTAAGACCGGTCTACGAGCAGTACTTC. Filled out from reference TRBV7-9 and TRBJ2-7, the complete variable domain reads DTGVSQNPRHKITKRGQNVTFRCDPISEHNRLYWYRQTLGQGPEFLTYFQNEAQLEKSRLLSDRFSAERPKGSFSTLEIQRTEQGDSAMYLCASSVRPVYEQYFGPGTRLTVT.

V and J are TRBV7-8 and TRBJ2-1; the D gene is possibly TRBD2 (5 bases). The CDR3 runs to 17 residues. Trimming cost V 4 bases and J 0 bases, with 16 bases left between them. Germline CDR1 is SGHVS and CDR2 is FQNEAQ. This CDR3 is CASSSGVGIRSYNEQFF. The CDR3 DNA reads TGTGCCAGCAGCTCGGGCGTCGGGATCCGCTCCTACAATGAGCAGTTCTTC.